The 12 T cell receptor beta chains below were found in one sample sequenced in a study of blood T cell repertoires in COVID-19. Sequencing used immunoSEQ multiplex PCR; TCRdb keeps in-frame clones, though not all of them. The table shows 95,000 to 150,000 clones, with 65% to 90% occurring only once. The source material was peripheral blood. These receptors came from a human donor in a cohort sampled during active COVID-19.

In DNA form, the CDR3 reads TGTGCCAGCAGCTTAGTGCTAGCGGGGGGTGAGCAGTACTTC. Its translation: CASSLVLAGGEQYF. The chain uses TRBV7-8 and TRBJ2-7, with TRBD2 matching over 11 bases. The germline V gene has CDR1 SGHVS and CDR2 FQNEAQ. The junction had 3 bases not matched to a gene; V was cut back by 1 base and J by 7 bases. This CDR3 comprises 14 residues. Variable domain in full (rest from reference TRBV7-8 and TRBJ2-7): GAGVSQSPRYKVAKRGQDVALRCDPISGHVSLFWYQQALGQGPEFLTYFQNEAQLDKSGLPSDRFFAERPEGSVSTLKIQRTQQEDSAVYLCASSLVLAGGEQYFGPGTRLTVT.

The chain has TRBV6-5 and TRBJ2-5; a possible D gene is TRBD2 (5 bases). The germline V gene encodes CDR1 MNHEY and CDR2 SVGAGI. The length of the CDR3 is 13 residues. V was clipped by 5 bases and J by 5 bases, with 12 bases between them. This chain's CDR3 is CASSNGVDETQYF. The CDR3 coding sequence is TGTGCCAGCAGTAACGGGGTGGATGAGACCCAGTACTTC.

The chain employs TRBV7-2 and TRBJ2-5; 9 nucleotides agree with TRBD1. Trimming at V came to 8 bases and at J to 2 bases, leaving 3 bases not matched to a gene. The CDR3 consists of 13 residues. Germline V gene sequence: CDR1 SGHTA, CDR2 FQGNSA. CDR3 bases: TGTGCCAGCCAGGGACAGGGACAAGAGACCCAGTACTTC. Amino acid sequence: CASQGQGQETQYF.

This chain links TRBV7-9 with TRBJ2-7; 8 nucleotides agree with TRBD1. Germline assignment: CDR1 SEHNR and CDR2 FQNEAQ (reference sequence). The CDR3 has 16 amino acids. The trim removed 5 bases at V and 2 bases at J, leaving 11 bases unmatched. The CDR3 sequence is CASSPDPGQGTYEQYF. CDR3 bases: TGTGCCAGCAGCCCCGATCCTGGACAGGGTACCTACGAGCAGTACTTC.

Concerning this clone: One end of the junction does not line up with germline, which may come from a read error. This chain joins TRBV7-9 and TRBJ2-1, with a possible D match to TRBD2 (5 bases). Germline CDR1 reads SEHNR; CDR2 reads FQNEAQ (reference sequence). The length of the CDR3 is 13 residues. The chain's CDR3 is CASSLDGNNQQFF. In nucleotides, the CDR3 is TGTGCCAGCAGCTTGGACGGGAACAATCAGCAGTTCTTC.

The chain is built from TRBV11-1 and TRBJ2-4; D is possibly TRBD2 (6 bases). CDR1 is SGHAT, CDR2 FQDESV, per germline (reference sequence). The CDR3 is made up of 15 amino acids. The ends were cut back, 3 bases at V and 3 bases at J, with 12 bases in the middle. CDR3 in DNA: TGTGCCAGCAGCTTTGGGGACTTCGGCAAAAACATTCAGTACTTC. Amino acids: CASSFGDFGKNIQYF.

This chain uses TRBV29-1 with TRBJ2-5; 8 bases are shared with TRBD1. The V and J ends lost 3 bases and 7 bases, in that order; junction bases with no gene match: 10. This CDR3 has 14 amino acids. Germline V gene data show CDR1 as SQVTM and CDR2 as ANQGSEA. The CDR3 sequence: CSVDGGTGWGTQYF. Here the CDR3 DNA reads TGCAGCGTTGATGGGGGGACAGGATGGGGGACCCAGTACTTC.

This clone was detected only once. This sample includes further DNA sequences coding for the same CDR3. The chain links TRBV7-2 to TRBJ1-3, with 7 nucleotides matching TRBD1. The CDR3 is 15 amino acids. Germline values: CDR1 SGHTA, CDR2 FQGNSA. V lost 1 base, J lost 7 bases, and 7 bases stayed unmatched. This CDR3 is CASSLGGTEGNTIYF. In nucleotides, the CDR3 is TGTGCCAGCAGCTTAGGAGGGACAGAGGGGAACACCATATATTTT.

This clone was seen a single time. V is TRBV19 and J is TRBJ1-1; D is possibly TRBD1 (5 bases). The CDR3 covers 13 residues. The germline gives CDR1 LNHDA, CDR2 SQIVND (reference sequence). The germline V and J ends were trimmed by 1 base and 8 bases, with 11 bases remaining between them. The CDR3: CASSIGTQVEAFF. The CDR3 nucleotides read TGTGCCAGTAGTATAGGCACACAGGTGGAAGCTTTCTTT.

The genes are TRBV7-8 and TRBJ2-7, with D possibly matching TRBD2 (7 bases). Germline V gene sequence: CDR1 SGHVS, CDR2 FQNEAQ. There are 17 residues in the CDR3. V was pared by 0 bases and J by 12 bases, with 27 bases between. The CDR3 sequence is CASSLAESGSAGDKGYF. The CDR3 DNA reads TGTGCCAGCAGCTTAGCGGAGTCCGGGTCGGCGGGGGACAAGGGGTACTTC.

For this clone: Other DNA sequences in this specimen translate into the identical CDR3. This rearrangement joins TRBV5-4 to TRBJ1-2; D not resolved. There are 13 residues in the CDR3. Germline lookup yields CDR1 SGHNT and CDR2 YYREEE (reference sequence). V was clipped by 0 bases and J by 2 bases, with 5 bases between them. As DNA, the CDR3 is TGTGCCAGCAGCTTGGAGCGGAACTATGGCTACACCTTC. It codes for CASSLERNYGYTF. The full variable domain, completed using reference TRBV5-4 and TRBJ1-2, is ETGVTQSPTHLIKTRGQQVTLRCSSQSGHNTVSWYQQALGQGPQFIFQYYREEENGRGNFPPRFSGLQFPNYSSELNVNALELDDSALYLCASSLERNYGYTFGSGTRLTVV.

The chain uses TRBV9 and TRBJ2-3, with 10 positions matching TRBD2. CDR1 and CDR2 (germline): SGDLS, YYNGEE. The CDR3 totals 15 residues. Trimming at V came to 0 bases and at J to 5 bases, leaving 3 bases not matched to a gene. As DNA, the CDR3 is TGTGCCAGCAGCGTAGAGGTAGCGGGAGGAGATACGCAGTATTTT. It specifies CASSVEVAGGDTQYF.